This record looks at one T cell receptor (beta chain) sequence and its context. This sample was taken from a study of radiotherapy plus CTLA-4 blockade in lung cancer. Study details: Around 18% of enrolled patients responded objectively, and more than 30% had disease control.

Germline V gives CDR1 SGHDT, CDR2 YYEEEE. The length of the CDR3 is 15 residues. The J segment lost 0 bases and the V segment lost 3 bases, leaving 4 bases of the junction unmatched. Data came from immunoSEQ multiplex PCR; TCRdb stores just in-frame clones and leaves some out. The sample has tens of thousands of clones; approximately 86% are singletons. The material was peripheral blood, obtained from a patient treated with radiotherapy plus ipilimumab. The sequence came from a human donor with non-small cell lung cancer that progressed on radiotherapy plus ipilimumab. The V gene is TRBV5-6, the J gene TRBJ2-3; 7 bases are a match to TRBD1. For the CDR3, the DNA is TGTGCCAGCAGCTGGGGGACAGCTAGCACAGATACGCAGTATTTT. This sequence encodes CASSWGTASTDTQYF. Based on the CDR3 plus reference TRBV5-6 and TRBJ2-3, the full variable domain is DAGVTQSPTHLIKTRGQQVTLRCSPKSGHDTVSWYQQALGQGPQFIFQYYEEEERQRGNFPDRFSGHQFPNYSSELNVNALLLGDSALYLCASSWGTASTDTQYFGPGTRLTVL.